This T cell receptor (beta chain) was captured in a study of PD-1 blockade in classical Hodgkin lymphoma. V gave up 3 bases and J gave up 1 base; unmatched junction bases: 2. CDR1 and CDR2 from the germline V gene are MGHRA and YSYEKL. CDR3 length: 15 amino acids. This clone is a singleton in its sample. Antigen: not known. Regarding time point: cycle 4 day 1 (C4D1), after more than five weeks of nivolumab. Relapse was seen in all patients after autologous stem cell transplantation, and brentuximab vedotin exposure was variable. Magnetic depletion of non-target cells from thawed PBMCs yielded purified CD8+ T cells. General observations from the study: The baseline diversity of complete responders showed similarity to that of newly diagnosed patients. By cycle point C4D1, TCR diversity had risen significantly in CD4+ cells (but not CD8+ cells). It was reported that newly diagnosed patients had less baseline TCR diversity than healthy donors.

The method was immunoSEQ multiplex PCR; TCRdb's version includes in-frame clones alone and lacks a portion of them. Of 3,500 or so clones listed, roughly four fifths are singletons. The clonotype originates from a human donor with classical Hodgkin lymphoma. Here the sequenced sample was CD8+ T cells from blood, taken before the fourth cycle of nivolumab. This rearrangement joins TRBV4-1 to TRBJ2-2, with 7 bases identical to TRBD1. CDR3 loop: CASSHGQENTGELFF. The DNA for the CDR3 is TGCGCCAGCAGCCACGGACAGGAGAACACCGGGGAGCTGTTTTTT.